A single sample gave rise to the 5 T cell receptor beta chains below, sequenced in a study of blood T cell repertoires in COVID-19. TCRdb keeps only in-frame clones here, not all; method: immunoSEQ multiplex PCR. This sample yields roughly 68,000 clones, of which 88% are seen a single time; 6.4% belongs to the top ten. The sequenced sample consisted of peripheral blood. Source of these receptors: a woman in her seventies with acute or convalescent COVID-19.

The chain has TRBV3-1 (or the pseudogene TRBV3-2) and TRBJ2-2, with 8 nucleotides matching TRBD1. Trimming took 1 base from V and 7 from J; bases not matched to a gene: 5. Germline V lookup: CDR1 LGHDT, CDR2 YNNKEL (reference sequence). The CDR3 totals 15 residues. CDR3 in amino acids: CASSQARGRVGELFF. The DNA of the CDR3 is TGTGCCAGCAGCCAAGCCAGGGGGCGGGTCGGGGAGCTGTTTTTT.

The V and J genes are TRBV5-1 and TRBJ2-5; 13 bases align to TRBD2. The V gene end was trimmed by 3 bases and the J gene end by 1 base; junction bases not matched to a gene: 9. Germline CDR1 SGHRS, CDR2 YFSETQ. This CDR3 region has 18 residues. The CDR3 sequence: CASSSGYGTSGVQETQYF. The DNA for the CDR3 is TGCGCCAGCAGCTCTGGGTACGGGACTAGCGGGGTCCAAGAGACCCAGTACTTC.

CDR3 region: CASSFPGTQNTEAFF. The CDR3 region has the DNA TGTGCCAGCAGCTTTCCCGGGACACAGAACACTGAAGCTTTCTTT. The chain uses TRBV7-8 and TRBJ1-1; D possibly corresponds to TRBD1 (6 bases). The CDR3 contains 15 residues. Trimming shortened V by 3 bases and J by 1 base, and 12 bases separated the two germline ends. Germline lookup yields CDR1 SGHVS and CDR2 FQNEAQ.

The CDR3 sequence is CASSLSSGEQFF. CDR3 nucleotide sequence: TGTGCCAGCAGCTTATCCTCCGGTGAGCAGTTCTTC. J is TRBJ2-1 and V is TRBV7-9; D uncertain. The ends were cut back, 2 bases at V and 9 bases at J, with 8 bases in the middle. From germline, CDR1 is SEHNR and CDR2 FQNEAQ (reference sequence). The CDR3 contains 12 residues. Drawing the rest from reference TRBV7-9 and TRBJ2-1, the complete variable domain is DTGVSQNPRHKITKRGQNVTFRCDPISEHNRLYWYRQTLGQGPEFLTYFQNEAQLEKSRLLSDRFSAERPKGSFSTLEIQRTEQGDSAMYLCASSLSSGEQFFGPGTRLTVL.

V usage is TRBV5-6 and J usage is TRBJ1-4; TRBD1 agrees at 7 bases. This CDR3 has 16 residues. Unmatched junction bases numbered 7, after V lost 0 bases and J lost 5 bases. Germline CDR1 is SGHDT and CDR2 is YYEEEE. CDR3 DNA: TGTGCCAGCAGCTTGGCCGAGGGGGCCGGGAATGAAAAACTGTTTTTT. Protein product: CASSLAEGAGNEKLFF.